These T cell receptor beta chains were read from a single sample in a study of PD-L1 blockade in urothelial cancer. The protocol was immunoSEQ multiplex PCR, while the TCRdb copy is restricted to in-frame clones and leaves out a portion. The top ten hold approximately 15% of the sample, which has 70,000 to 90,000 clones, about 84% seen once. The specimen comprised PBMCs, sampled around atezolizumab (anti-PD-L1) treatment. The receptors here all came from a man in his 60s with urothelial cancer. Each CDR3 is given with its conserved first and last residue. The D gene is left open where the match is weak. Rows give clone size only sometimes, using once, few, many, or a class for an expanded clone.

CDR3 protein	CDR3 DNA	D gene	clone size	J gene	V gene	CDR3 length
CASSSGALRDEQFF	TGTGCCAGCAGTAGCGGAGCCCTTCGGGATGAGCAGTTCTTC	-	-	TRBJ2-1	TRBV7-6	14
CASSTFTYYSNQPQHF	TGTGCCAGTAGTACCTTCACATATTATAGCAATCAGCCCCAGCATTTT	-	-	TRBJ1-5	TRBV19	16
CASSLVGRGRFEQYF	TGTGCCAGCAGCTTAGTAGGCAGGGGGCGCTTCGAGCAGTACTTC	TRBD1	few	TRBJ2-7	TRBV11-2	15
CASGGASGRASYEQYF	TGCGCCAGCGGTGGGGCTAGCGGGAGAGCTTCCTACGAGCAGTACTTC	TRBD2	once	TRBJ2-7	TRBV5-1	16
CASRSQGSGANVLTF	TGTGCCAGCAGGAGTCAGGGTAGTGGGGCCAACGTCCTGACTTTC	-	-	TRBJ2-6	TRBV2	15
CASSLNGGGQPQHF	TGTGCCAGCAGCTTAAACGGAGGGGGCCAGCCCCAGCATTTT	TRBD1	-	TRBJ1-5	TRBV7-3	14
CASRRDGGGNEKLFF	TGCGCCAGCAGACGGGATGGGGGGGGTAACGAAAAACTGTTTTTT	-	-	TRBJ1-4	TRBV5-1	15
CASTREYTGELFF	TGTGCCAGCACACGGGAATACACCGGGGAGCTGTTTTTT	-	few	TRBJ2-2	TRBV6-5	13
CASSLNSRVAGDTQYF	TGTGCCAGCAGCTTAAATAGTCGGGTAGCCGGAGATACGCAGTATTTT	-	-	TRBJ2-3	TRBV7-3	16
CASSSTLGGTQYF	TGTGCCAGCAGCTCAACCCTAGGGGGAACCCAGTACTTC	-	once	TRBJ2-5	TRBV7-2	13
CSGDTGYGYTF	TGCAGTGGGGACACTGGCTATGGCTACACCTTC	-	-	TRBJ1-2	TRBV20-1	11
CASSEDYNNEQFF	TGTGCCAGCAGTGAGGACTATAACAATGAGCAGTTCTTC	-	-	TRBJ2-1	TRBV2	13
CASSLASGSRLFF	TGCGCCAGCAGCTTGGCCTCGGGTTCACGACTGTTTTTT	-	-	TRBJ1-4	TRBV5-1	13
CASSDAGGTYEQYF	TGTGCCAGCAGTGATGCGGGAGGTACCTACGAGCAGTACTTC	TRBD2	-	TRBJ2-7	TRBV2	14
CASTPQATEAFF	TGTGCCAGCACCCCCCAGGCCACTGAAGCTTTCTTT	-	-	TRBJ1-1	TRBV7-2	12
CASSSPGVLWGYTF	TGCGCCAGCAGCAGTCCCGGGGTTCTATGGGGCTACACCTTC	-	-	TRBJ1-2	TRBV4-1	14
CASSLLPGEGFEAFF	TGTGCCAGCAGCTTACTACCAGGGGAGGGTTTTGAAGCTTTCTTT	-	-	TRBJ1-1	TRBV7-2	15
CASKSRGNSPLHF	TGTGCCAGCAAAAGCAGGGGGAATTCACCCCTCCACTTT	TRBD1	once	TRBJ1-6	TRBV2	13
CASSIRQAAFF	TGTGCCAGTAGTATTCGGCAGGCAGCTTTCTTT	-	-	TRBJ1-1	TRBV19	11
CASSLATSGGEETQYF	TGCGCCAGCAGCTTGGCCACTAGCGGGGGGGAAGAGACCCAGTACTTC	TRBD2	-	TRBJ2-5	TRBV5-1	16
CASSLIGLAGSEQYF	TGTGCCAGCAGTTTAATCGGACTAGCGGGTAGTGAGCAGTACTTC	TRBD2	-	TRBJ2-7	TRBV27	15
CASSSTGDYGYTF	TGTGCCAGCAGTAGCACAGGGGACTATGGCTACACCTTC	TRBD1	-	TRBJ1-2	TRBV6-6	13
CASSPPDRAYEQYF	TGTGCCAGCTCACCACCGGACAGGGCCTACGAGCAGTACTTC	TRBD1	-	TRBJ2-7	TRBV18	14
CASSYWSGGEQTQYF	TGTGCCAGCAGTTATTGGAGCGGGGGAGAGCAGACCCAGTACTTC	TRBD2	-	TRBJ2-5	TRBV6-5	15
CASSLLGAVRGSYEQYF	TGCGCCAGCAGCTTGTTGGGGGCAGTTAGGGGGAGCTACGAGCAGTACTTC	-	-	TRBJ2-7	TRBV5-1	17
CASSRPGTGIIFEQFF	TGTGCCAGCAGTCGCCCCGGGACAGGAATTATCTTTGAGCAGTTCTTC	TRBD1	-	TRBJ2-1	TRBV6-6	16
CASSLGQTMNTEAFF	TGTGCCAGCAGCTTAGGACAGACGATGAACACTGAAGCTTTCTTT	-	-	TRBJ1-1	TRBV11-3	15
CAWSRGVRETQYF	TGTGCCTGGAGTAGGGGTGTTAGGGAGACCCAGTACTTC	-	-	TRBJ2-5	TRBV30	13
CASSARGGRSTDTQYF	TGTGCCAGCAGCGCCCGGGGGGGACGTAGCACAGATACGCAGTATTTT	TRBD2	few	TRBJ2-3	TRBV11-3	16
CASTKAGGANSNQPQHF	TGTGCCAGCACGAAAGCCGGGGGGGCTAATAGCAATCAGCCCCAGCATTTT	-	-	TRBJ1-5	TRBV28	17
CAISEREDGYTF	TGTGCCATCAGTGAGAGGGAGGATGGCTACACCTTC	-	-	TRBJ1-2	TRBV10-3	12
CASSRKTTRRGDTQYF	TGTGCCAGCAGCCGTAAGACCACACGAAGAGGAGATACGCAGTATTTT	-	-	TRBJ2-3	TRBV5-8	16
CASSLAGGGASEQFF	TGTGCCAGCAGCTTAGCGGGCGGGGGGGCCTCTGAGCAGTTCTTC	TRBD2	-	TRBJ2-1	TRBV7-2	15
CASSFESNTEAFF	TGTGCCAGCAGCTTCGAGTCGAACACTGAAGCTTTCTTT	-	-	TRBJ1-1	TRBV11-3	13
CASSSSVAGGRDRQFF	TGTGCCAGCAGCTCCTCGGTAGCGGGGGGGCGCGACCGGCAGTTCTTC	TRBD2	-	TRBJ2-1	TRBV13	16
CASSLVASGGAVAVEQFF	TGCGCCAGCAGCTTGGTGGCTAGCGGGGGGGCCGTGGCCGTCGAGCAGTTCTTC	TRBD2	-	TRBJ2-1	TRBV5-1	18
CAWSSLNSNQPQHF	TGTGCCTGGAGTAGCCTAAATAGCAATCAGCCCCAGCATTTT	-	-	TRBJ1-5	TRBV30	14
CASSVVGGSYGYTF	TGTGCCAGCAGCGTAGTCGGGGGATCCTATGGCTACACCTTC	-	-	TRBJ1-2	TRBV9	14
CATGLAGGSSGETQYF	TGCGCCACGGGACTAGCGGGGGGGTCCTCCGGTGAGACCCAGTACTTC	TRBD2	-	TRBJ2-5	TRBV5-1	16
CASSLGLAGGFGETQYF	TGTGCCAGCAGCCTAGGACTAGCGGGAGGGTTCGGAGAGACCCAGTACTTC	TRBD2	-	TRBJ2-5	TRBV7-8	17
CASRRGQPGVGGYTF	TGTGCCAGCAGAAGGGGACAGCCGGGAGTAGGCGGCTACACCTTC	TRBD1	-	TRBJ1-2	TRBV6-6	15
CASSQVGVGNTIYF	TGTGCCAGCAGCCAAGTAGGGGTTGGAAACACCATATATTTT	-	-	TRBJ1-3	TRBV4-2	14
CASLRGRDEKLFF	TGTGCCAGCCTCAGGGGTAGGGATGAAAAACTGTTTTTT	-	-	TRBJ1-4	TRBV25-1	13
CASSLVPGGLTEAFF	TGTGCCAGCAGCTTAGTTCCTGGAGGTTTAACTGAAGCTTTCTTT	-	-	TRBJ1-1	TRBV7-2	15
CASSQGAGGTYSNQPQHF	TGTGCCAGCAGCCAAGGGGCAGGGGGAACTTATAGCAATCAGCCCCAGCATTTT	TRBD1	-	TRBJ1-5	TRBV4-2	18
CASSLGAVGNSPLHF	TGTGCCAGCAGCTTAGGGGCCGTTGGGAATTCACCCCTCCACTTT	-	few	TRBJ1-6	TRBV7-2	15
CASSLDRTPTGELFF	TGTGCCAGCAGCTTAGATCGTACTCCCACCGGGGAGCTGTTTTTT	-	-	TRBJ2-2	TRBV11-3	15
CASSLESGRGQPQHF	TGTGCCAGCAGCTTAGAAAGCGGGAGAGGTCAGCCCCAGCATTTT	-	-	TRBJ1-5	TRBV7-6	15
CAWSVLGGGLYGYTF	TGTGCCTGGAGTGTATTGGGTGGAGGGCTCTATGGCTACACCTTC	-	-	TRBJ1-2	TRBV30	15
CASSLVGGSADTQYF	TGCGCCAGCAGCTTGGTGGGGGGAAGCGCAGATACGCAGTATTTT	-	once	TRBJ2-3	TRBV5-1	15
CASTTDRLDTQYF	TGTGCCAGTACCACGGACAGATTGGATACGCAGTATTTT	-	-	TRBJ2-3	TRBV19	13
CAVSGDYGYTF	TGTGCCGTAAGTGGAGACTATGGCTACACCTTC	-	-	TRBJ1-2	TRBV7-9	11
CASSERTGGRSSYNEQFF	TGCGCCAGCAGTGAGAGGACAGGGGGCCGGTCCTCCTACAATGAGCAGTTCTTC	TRBD1	-	TRBJ2-1	TRBV10-1	18
CASSHRGAGYTF	TGTGCCAGCAGCCACAGGGGGGCCGGCTACACCTTC	TRBD1	few	TRBJ1-2	TRBV7-2	12
CAISEGSNTYEQYF	TGTGCCATCAGTGAGGGCAGTAACACCTACGAGCAGTACTTC	-	once	TRBJ2-7	TRBV10-3	14